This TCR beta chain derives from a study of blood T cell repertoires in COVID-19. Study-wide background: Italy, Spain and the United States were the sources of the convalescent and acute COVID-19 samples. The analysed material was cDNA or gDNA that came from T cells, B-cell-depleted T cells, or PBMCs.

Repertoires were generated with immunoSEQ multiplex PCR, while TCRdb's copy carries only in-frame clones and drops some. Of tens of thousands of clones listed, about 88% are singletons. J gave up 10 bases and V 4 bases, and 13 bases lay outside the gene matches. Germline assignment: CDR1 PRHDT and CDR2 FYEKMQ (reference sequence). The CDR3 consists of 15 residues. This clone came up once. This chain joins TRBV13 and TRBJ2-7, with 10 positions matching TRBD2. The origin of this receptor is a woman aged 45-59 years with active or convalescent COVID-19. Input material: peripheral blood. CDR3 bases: TGTGCCAGCAGCTCCCCTTCCAGCGGGAGGGCCATACAGTACTTC. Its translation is CASSSPSSGRAIQYF.